The present entry profiles one T cell receptor (beta chain) with its context. Its antigen is not identified. This sample is part of a study of shared clonotypes between healthy human individuals. Study-wide findings and caveats: In a few donors, approximately 5% of naive CD4 clonotypes appeared in common.

Donors were healthy HIV-negative adults without recent acute infections or vaccinations. V was clipped by 5 bases and J by 0 bases, with 8 bases between them. Germline V gene data show CDR1 as KGHSH and CDR2 as LQKENI. The CDR3 consists of 15 residues. Each subset's genomic DNA was split evenly across several immunoSEQ plates. Per the original methods: Junction-only sequences without quality scores came from ImmunoSEQ, so filtering differed. Method: immunoSEQ multiplex PCR; TCRdb's copy keeps in-frame clones and lacks some. V, J and clone size were drawn from that table, and D and trimming were deduced from the DNA. This table holds around 980,000 clones, approximately 80% found once.

The material sequenced was memory CD4+ T cells from PBMCs. The subset is: CD45RA-negative fraction. This sequence joins TRBV18 and TRBJ2-6; D is unclear. The TCR was taken from a man younger than 35 in good health. Some clones in this sample may be carry-over from other donors' samples. The CDR3 DNA reads TGTGCCAGCTCAATACTCCGCTCTGGGGCCAACGTCCTGACTTTC. It encodes CASSILRSGANVLTF.